The 16 T cell receptor beta chains in this list originate from one sample, sequenced in a study of shared clonotypes between healthy human individuals. Assay: immunoSEQ multiplex PCR; the TCRdb copy retains only in-frame clones and omits some. This sample yields around 95,000 clones, of which roughly 45% are seen a single time; less than 15% belongs to the top ten. The sample comprised PBMCs. Source of these receptors: a woman aged 40 to 55 in good health. Some clones in this sample may be carry-over from other donors' samples.

The sample holds a few counts of this clone. One junction end does not reproduce the germline sequence, and a read error may be involved. The chain uses TRBV7-7 and TRBJ2-5, with D hard to call. The germline CDR1 and CDR2 sequences are SSHAT and FNYEAQ (reference sequence). The CDR3 contains 16 residues. The chain's CDR3 is CASSFVESGEQETQYF. The CDR3 DNA reads as TGTGCTAGCAGCTTTGTAGAATCCGGTGAACAAGAGACCCAGTACTTC.

The V gene is TRBV5-4, the J gene TRBJ1-1; weak D call: TRBD1 (5 bases). Trimming shortened V by 0 bases and J by 8 bases, and 17 bases separated the two germline ends. The CDR3 spans 15 residues. Germline values: CDR1 SGHNT, CDR2 YYREEE (reference sequence). The CDR3 DNA reads TGTGCCAGCAGCTTGGGACAACGACAGAGGCGGGAAGCTTTCTTT. This translates into CASSLGQRQRREAFF.

The genes are TRBV5-6 and TRBJ2-1; D is unresolved. Per the germline V gene, CDR1 is SGHDT and CDR2 is YYEEEE. This CDR3 is built from 12 residues. The V and J ends lost 0 bases and 9 bases respectively, with 7 bases between them. The CDR3 spells CASSLDPGEQFF. CDR3 in DNA: TGTGCCAGCAGCTTGGATCCGGGTGAGCAGTTCTTC.

This clone has just a few counts. The chain combines TRBV5-6 with TRBJ2-7; no definite D call. Germline values: CDR1 SGHDT, CDR2 YYEEEE. The germline V and J ends were trimmed by 0 bases and 5 bases, with 12 bases remaining between them. This CDR3 region has 14 residues. As DNA, the CDR3 is TGTGCCAGCAGCTTGGGGGGTAGGAGTCACGAGCAGTACTTC. Protein product: CASSLGGRSHEQYF.

This clone appeared many times. The chain carries TRBV10-1 and TRBJ2-7, with D possibly TRBD2 on 6 matching bases. CDR3 length: 14 amino acids. The V gene's germline CDR1 is WNHNN and CDR2 SYGVQD (reference sequence). V was shortened by 8 bases and J by 6 bases, with 20 bases between the two germline ends. In nucleotides, the CDR3 is TGCGCCAGCCGGATAGGTCAGGGAGGAGGCGAGCAGTACTTC. Its translation is CASRIGQGGGEQYF.

This clone appeared a few times. The gene calls are TRBV29-1 and TRBJ2-2; D possibly corresponds to TRBD1 (5 bases). Germline V gene sequence: CDR1 SQVTM, CDR2 ANQGSEA. V was trimmed by 0 bases and J by 5 bases, leaving 19 bases between them. The CDR3 sequence is 17 residues long. For the CDR3, the DNA is TGCAGCGTTGAAGATCGGGTTGGCGACAGAGGAACCGGGGAGCTGTTTTTT. Translation gives CSVEDRVGDRGTGELFF.

As for this clone: A far larger clone lies a single base away; this is likely a read error. This chain connects TRBV28 to TRBJ1-2; D unresolved. V lost 3 bases and J lost 9, with 11 bases in between. The CDR3 has 12 amino acids. Looked up from germline, CDR1 is MDHEN and CDR2 is SYDVKM. The CDR3 bases are TGTGCCAGCAGTTTTTTAGGGAATCGCTACACCTTC. Encoded protein: CASSFLGNRYTF.

The sample holds many counts of this clone. Other DNA variants within this sample encode the same CDR3. The rearrangement uses TRBV29-1 and TRBJ2-5; 12 bases map to TRBD2. This CDR3 is built from 14 residues. V was pared by 4 bases and J by 2 bases, with 2 bases of the junction left unmatched. Germline V gene lookup returns CDR1 SQVTM and CDR2 ANQGSEA. The CDR3 sequence: CSVGGLAGQETQYF. The CDR3 nucleotides read TGCAGCGTTGGAGGACTAGCGGGACAAGAGACCCAGTACTTC.

This clone was seen just once. The chain recombines TRBV5-1 with TRBJ2-3, with 13 bases aligning to TRBD2. The germline CDR1 and CDR2 sequences are SGHRS and YFSETQ. This CDR3 has 17 residues. Germline trimming cut 3 bases from V and 2 bases from J; bases unmatched to any gene: 6. The CDR3 region is CASSSTLAGGFTDTQYF. As DNA, the CDR3 is TGCGCCAGCAGCTCCACACTAGCGGGAGGGTTCACAGATACGCAGTATTTT.

This clone has at least ten counts. V usage is TRBV13 and J usage is TRBJ2-3; D unresolved. The CDR3 spans 15 residues. V gave up 0 bases and J gave up 2 bases, with 9 bases separating them. Germline V gene data show CDR1 as PRHDT and CDR2 as FYEKMQ (reference sequence). The CDR3 loop reads CASSLGGSFTDTQYF. The CDR3 DNA sequence: TGTGCCAGCAGCTTAGGGGGGTCTTTCACAGATACGCAGTATTTT.

This chain joins TRBV30 and TRBJ2-3; D could derive from TRBD1 or TRBD2 (6 bases each). The germline V and J ends were trimmed by 3 bases and 0 bases, with 13 bases remaining between them. CDR1 is GTSNPN and CDR2 is SVGIG in the germline V gene (reference sequence). The CDR3 length is 15 residues. CDR3 protein: CAWSLGGLSTDTQYF. CDR3 nucleotides: TGTGCCTGGAGCTTAGGGGGGCTTAGCACAGATACGCAGTATTTT. The whole variable domain, filled in from reference TRBV30 and TRBJ2-3, reads SQTIHQWPATLVQPVGSPLSLECTVEGTSNPNLYWYRQAAGRGLQLLFYSVGIGQISSEVPQNLSASRPQDRQFILSSKKLLLSDSGFYLCAWSLGGLSTDTQYFGPGTRLTVL.

The chain links TRBV5-1 to TRBJ1-2, with D possibly TRBD1 on 5 matching bases. The V and J ends lost 0 bases and 7 bases respectively, with 13 bases between them. Germline CDR1 SGHRS, CDR2 YFSETQ. The CDR3 is 14 amino acids. The CDR3 DNA reads TGCGCCAGCAGCTTGGTAGGGACGGAGGTTGGCTACACCTTC. As protein: CASSLVGTEVGYTF.

The chain recombines TRBV27 with TRBJ1-4; TRBD1 is a possible D gene (5 bases). Trimming left V 4 bases short and J 2 bases short, with 11 bases between. The germline CDR1 and CDR2 sequences are MNHEY and SMNVEV (reference sequence). The CDR3 is 15 residues long. The CDR3 protein is CASSWDWRTNEKLFF. CDR3 coding DNA: TGTGCCAGCAGTTGGGACTGGAGGACTAATGAAAAACTGTTTTTT.

This clone was found many times. This chain connects TRBV6-6 to TRBJ1-1, with D hard to call. The V end lost 7 bases, the J end lost 3 bases, and 12 bases lay between the germline ends. CDR1 is MNHNY and CDR2 is SVGAGI in the germline V gene (reference sequence). The CDR3 is made up of 13 amino acids. Here the CDR3 reads CASKAGLDTEAFF. The DNA for the CDR3 is TGTGCCAGCAAAGCTGGTCTCGACACTGAAGCTTTCTTT.

The sample holds many counts of this clone. The rearrangement links TRBV5-1 to TRBJ2-2, with D possibly being TRBD1 (5 bases). The length of the CDR3 is 15 residues. From germline, CDR1 is SGHRS and CDR2 YFSETQ. Trimming took 1 base from V and 3 from J, leaving 10 bases between them. CDR3 region: CASSLMSRDTGELFF. The DNA of the CDR3 is TGCGCCAGCAGCTTGATGTCCAGGGACACCGGGGAGCTGTTTTTT. Looking up the rest from reference TRBV5-1 and TRBJ2-2 gives the full variable domain: KAGVTQTPRYLIKTRGQQVTLSCSPISGHRSVSWYQQTPGQGLQFLFEYFSETQRNKGNFPGRFSGRQFSNSRSEMNVSTLELGDSALYLCASSLMSRDTGELFFGEGSRLTVL.

This chain connects TRBV10-2 to TRBJ2-1, with D perhaps TRBD2 (6 bases). The length of the CDR3 is 13 residues. Trimming cost V 6 bases and J 11 bases, with 17 bases left between them. Germline V gene data show CDR1 as WSHSY and CDR2 as SAAADI. The CDR3 DNA reads TGCGCCAGCAGCCCCCAGGGTGGAGGGCAGCAGTTCTTC. It yields the protein CASSPQGGGQQFF.